The present T cell receptor beta chain was sequenced within a study of T cell responses to AZD1222 COVID-19 vaccine. Study conclusions and caveats: In a largely white British group with more females than males, clonal diversity was possibly underestimated. Spike-specific TCR depth and breadth grew after two AZD1222 doses. Baseline serostatus was positive in only five to seven AZD1222 recipients.

Here immunoSEQ multiplex PCR was the method, and the copy in TCRdb shows in-frame clones only, minus some. In the table there are 150,000 to 200,000 clones, 85% to 95% of which are singletons. V was clipped by 1 base and J by 7 bases, with 6 bases between them. CDR3 size: 12 residues. Germline CDR1 SGHKS, CDR2 YYEKEE (reference sequence). A word on this clone: The antigen is undetermined.

The TCR was taken from an adult in good health. Sequenced here: peripheral blood, sampled on day 0 of AZD1222 vaccination. The rearrangement links TRBV5-5 to TRBJ2-1; D not certain. CDR3 loop: CASSLKANEQFF. The CDR3, as DNA: TGTGCCAGCAGCTTGAAAGCGAATGAGCAGTTCTTC.